This T cell receptor beta chain was recovered during a study of T cells in Graves' hyperthyroidism and ophthalmopathy. TCR beta CDR3 region amplification was performed from RNA transcripts. The TCR CDR3 first-round RT-PCR relied on the HTBI primer set. Using its own MiXCR run on the multiplex PCR reads, TCRdb lists one record per CDR3 protein. The data contain about 200,000 distinct CDR3 sequences, roughly a sixth of them singletons. V dropped 4 bases and J dropped 0; count of bases not matched to a gene: 1. Germline assignment: CDR1 SNHLY and CDR2 FYNNEI. This CDR3 spans 15 amino acids. The sequencing sample was made of blood. The source is a woman between 45 and 65 years old with Graves' hyperthyroidism. V gene TRBV2 combines with J gene TRBJ1-3, with 9 bases fitting TRBD1. The CDR3 spells CASSAGQGSGNTIYF. CDR3 DNA sequence: TGTGCCAGCAGTGCGGGACAGGGCTCTGGAAACACCATATATTTT.